The present T cell receptor beta chain was sequenced within a study of T cells after yellow fever vaccination. CDR3 length equals 15 residues. V was shortened by 6 bases and J by 2 bases, with 14 bases between the two germline ends. CDR1 and CDR2 (germline): MDHEN, SYDVKM. Study-level results: A small proportion of clonotypes was detected in both the CD4 and CD8 compartments.

Concerning this clonotype: As yet, its antigen is unknown.

TCRdb re-analysed the 5' RACE reads in MiXCR, keeping a single row per CDR3 protein. The table includes about 240,000 distinct CDR3 sequences, less than 8.5% detected once. Material: CD4+ T cells sorted from PBMCs, obtained 15 days after the yellow fever booster vaccination. V gene TRBV28 combines with J gene TRBJ2-1; the D gene is possibly TRBD1 (6 bases). The origin of this receptor is a young man who received the YFV17D yellow fever vaccine. The CDR3 reads CASRGGGPAYNEQFF. The CDR3 nucleotides read TGTGCCAGCAGAGGGGGTGGCCCTGCCTACAATGAGCAGTTCTTC.